Below are 24 T cell receptor beta chains sequenced from a single sample in a study of T cells after posttransplantation cyclophosphamide. Measured with immunoSEQ multiplex PCR; TCRdb has only the in-frame clones, and not every one. The data contain some 54,000 clones, 90% to 95% of them seen just once; the ten biggest clones take up approximately 2.9%. Specimen: PBMCs. Source of these receptors: a woman under 40 in good health and a related stem cell transplant donor.

This clone was detected only once. This chain uses TRBV13 with TRBJ2-3, with a possible D match to TRBD2 (5 bases). Between the trimmed V and J ends, which lost 4 bases and 8 bases, there was a span of 10 bases. The germline V gene has CDR1 PRHDT and CDR2 FYEKMQ (reference sequence). The CDR3 consists of 12 residues. This chain's CDR3 is CASSSISGTQYF. DNA of the CDR3: TGTGCCAGCAGCTCCATAAGCGGTACGCAGTATTTT.

The chain joins TRBV5-4 to TRBJ1-1; D may be TRBD1 (5 bases). Trimming removed 0 bases at V and 4 bases at J, with 13 bases between. In germline, CDR1 is SGHNT, CDR2 YYREEE (reference sequence). The CDR3 length is 15 residues. The CDR3 spells CASSLEAGVGTEAFF. The CDR3 DNA reads TGTGCCAGCAGCTTGGAGGCGGGGGTTGGCACTGAAGCTTTCTTT.

This clone was seen once. The chain couples TRBV7-6 to TRBJ2-7; 7 positions agree with TRBD1. The CDR3 length is 13 residues. Germline values: CDR1 SGHVS, CDR2 FNYEAQ. V was pared by 3 bases and J by 4 bases, with 3 bases of the junction left unmatched. The CDR3 sequence is CASSFGTDYEQYF. The CDR3 DNA follows: TGTGCCAGCAGCTTCGGGACAGATTACGAGCAGTACTTC.

This rearrangement joins TRBV6-6 to TRBJ1-6; maybe TRBD1 (5 bases). CDR1 and CDR2 from the germline V gene are MNHNY and SVGAGI (reference sequence). V lost 2 bases, J lost 4 bases, and 9 bases lay in between. This CDR3 is built from 15 residues. DNA of the CDR3: TGTGCCAGCAGTTACGACGGACAATATAATTCACCCCTCCACTTT. It yields the protein CASSYDGQYNSPLHF.

This clone has a single count. This chain links TRBV11-2 with TRBJ2-1; TRBD2 aligns across 8 bases. V trimming: 5 bases; J trimming: 2 bases; junction bases outside the gene matches: 8. Per germline, CDR1 SGHAT and CDR2 FQNNGV. This CDR3 is built from 16 residues. This CDR3 reads CASSADVGGAYNEQFF. The CDR3 DNA reads as TGTGCCAGCAGCGCTGACGTCGGGGGGGCCTACAATGAGCAGTTCTTC.

The V and J genes are TRBV19 and TRBJ1-4; no reliable D call. Trimming took 8 bases from V and 0 from J, leaving 13 bases between them. The germline CDR1 and CDR2 sequences are LNHDA and SQIVND (reference sequence). The length of the CDR3 is 15 residues. CDR3 region: CASFAGSATNEKLFF. CDR3 sequence (DNA): TGTGCCAGTTTCGCAGGATCTGCAACTAATGAAAAACTGTTTTTT.

J is TRBJ2-2 and V is TRBV7-9; D may be TRBD2 (5 bases). The CDR3 has 15 residues. The germline V and J ends were trimmed by 3 bases and 5 bases, with 13 bases remaining between them. Germline CDR1 SEHNR, CDR2 FQNEAQ (reference sequence). The CDR3 nucleotides read TGTGCCAGCAGCTTCGAGGGAGTAACAACCGGGGAGCTGTTTTTT. Protein: CASSFEGVTTGELFF.

V gene TRBV4-1 combines with J gene TRBJ2-3; possibly TRBD2 for D (6 bases). There are 14 residues in the CDR3. V lost 1 base to trimming and J lost 5 bases, with 10 bases between them. CDR1 MGHRA and CDR2 YSYEKL come from the germline V gene. The CDR3 reads CASSQGLAIDTQYF. DNA of the CDR3: TGCGCCAGCAGCCAAGGGCTAGCGATAGATACGCAGTATTTT.

The genes are TRBV28 and TRBJ1-2; TRBD1 aligns across 8 bases. The CDR3 extends over 15 amino acids. The V and J ends lost 4 bases and 4 bases, in that order; junction bases with no gene match: 8. Germline CDR1 and CDR2: MDHEN and SYDVKM. The CDR3 bases are TGTGCCAGCAGTTCTGCCGGGACAGGCGTCTATGGCTACACCTTC. Its translation is CASSSAGTGVYGYTF.

This clone was seen a single time. This chain joins TRBV19 and TRBJ2-7; 10 bases line up with TRBD1. V shed 5 bases, J shed 7 bases, and the junction held 17 bases outside the gene matches. This CDR3 comprises 17 residues. From germline, CDR1 is LNHDA and CDR2 SQIVND (reference sequence). Here the CDR3 reads CASSPDRLRDRGWEQYF. CDR3 coding DNA: TGTGCCAGTAGTCCAGACCGCCTCCGGGACAGGGGTTGGGAGCAGTACTTC.

J is TRBJ1-1 and V is TRBV28, with 7 bases identical to TRBD1. Germline V gene data show CDR1 as MDHEN and CDR2 as SYDVKM. The CDR3 has 12 amino acids. With 5 bases clipped from V and 9 bases from J, the junction kept 6 bases outside the gene matches. CDR3 region: CASSIRGRQAFF. The CDR3 DNA is TGTGCCAGCAGTATAAGGGGGCGCCAAGCTTTCTTT.

V is TRBV18 and J is TRBJ1-1; TRBD1 matches 8 bases. CDR1 and CDR2 from the germline V gene are KGHSH and LQKENI. This CDR3 is built from 16 residues. The V segment lost 3 bases and the J segment 3 bases; nucleotides outside the gene matches: 9. The CDR3 sequence: CASSPGTGDTDTEAFF. The CDR3 nucleotides read TGTGCCAGCTCACCCGGGACAGGCGATACGGACACTGAAGCTTTCTTT.

The V call is TRBV28, the J call TRBJ1-1; 9 positions match TRBD1. J gave up 3 bases and V 4 bases, and 18 bases lay outside the gene matches. The germline gives CDR1 MDHEN, CDR2 SYDVKM. The CDR3 contains 19 residues. The CDR3 sequence is CASSYSMTNPGQGYTEAFF. The CDR3 region has the DNA TGTGCCAGCAGTTACTCCATGACTAACCCGGGACAGGGATACACTGAAGCTTTCTTT.

V gene TRBV28 combines with J gene TRBJ2-7, with 12 bases fitting TRBD2. This CDR3 region has 15 residues. The germline CDR1 and CDR2 sequences are MDHEN and SYDVKM. Trimming cost V 7 bases and J 0 bases; bases outside gene matches: 4. The CDR3 DNA sequence: TGTGCCAGCACCTCGACTAGCGGGGGCTCCTACGAGCAGTACTTC. It encodes CASTSTSGGSYEQYF.

The chain uses TRBV5-6 and TRBJ1-6; D might be TRBD1 (5 bases). Germline V gene data show CDR1 as SGHDT and CDR2 as YYEEEE. V was clipped by 7 bases and J by 0 bases, with 14 bases between them. This CDR3 has 16 residues. The CDR3 bases are TGTGCCAGCGTATTCCAGACAGCCTCCTATAATTCACCCCTCCACTTT. Its protein product is CASVFQTASYNSPLHF.

The chain employs TRBV14 and TRBJ1-1; TRBD1 matches at 7 bases. With V trimmed by 5 bases and J by 1 base, 10 bases remained unmatched. CDR1 SGHDN and CDR2 FVKESK come from the germline V gene. The CDR3 is 16 residues long. The CDR3 bases are TGTGCCAGCAGCTTGGGGACAGCGAGGGGGAACACTGAAGCTTTCTTT. It is translated as CASSLGTARGNTEAFF.

The rearrangement uses TRBV30 and TRBJ1-2; 12 positions agree with TRBD1. The V gene end was trimmed by 3 bases and the J gene end by 9 bases; junction bases not matched to a gene: 11. CDR3 length equals 15 residues. Germline V CDR1 and CDR2: GTSNPN, SVGIG (reference sequence). CDR3 in DNA: TGTGCCTGGAGCGTAGGGGGGACAGGGGGCTCTCGCTACACCTTC. Its translation: CAWSVGGTGGSRYTF.

This clone was observed a few times. The V gene is TRBV15, the J gene TRBJ1-4; no definite D call. The germline CDR1 and CDR2 sequences are LNHNV and YYDKDF (reference sequence). CDR3 length equals 12 residues. The V and J ends lost 5 bases and 8 bases respectively, with 9 bases between them. As DNA, the CDR3 is TGTGCCACCAGCCTTCAACGGGAAAAACTGTTTTTT. It codes for CATSLQREKLFF. The complete variable domain, with remaining parts taken from reference TRBV15 and TRBJ1-4, reads DAMVIQNPRYQVTQFGKPVTLSCSQTLNHNVMYWYQQKSSQAPKLLFHYYDKDFNNEADTPDNFQSRRPNTSFCFLDIRSPGLGDTAMYLCATSLQREKLFFGSGTQLSVL.

The chain's CDR3 is CASSLARNYGYTF. The CDR3 bases are TGTGCCAGCAGCTTGGCCAGGAACTATGGCTACACCTTC. The chain carries TRBV5-6 and TRBJ1-2, with no clear D. The length of the CDR3 is 13 residues. The germline V gene has CDR1 SGHDT and CDR2 YYEEEE. V was trimmed by 0 bases and J by 2 bases, leaving 5 bases between them.

The chain carries TRBV19 and TRBJ1-2; D might be TRBD1 (5 bases). The CDR3 loop spans 12 amino acids. V lost 3 bases, J lost 10 bases, and 12 bases lay in between. CDR1 and CDR2 (germline): LNHDA, SQIVND (reference sequence). CDR3 nucleotide sequence: TGTGCCAGTAGTATCGACAGAGCCTACTACACCTTC. Amino acids: CASSIDRAYYTF.

V is TRBV4-3 and J is TRBJ2-3; D is perhaps TRBD2 (5 bases). V lost 4 bases and J lost 6, with 11 bases in between. There are 13 residues in the CDR3. Germline CDR1 is LGHNA and CDR2 is YSLEER. CDR3 nucleotides: TGCGCCAGCAGCCTAACCTCGGGGGATACGCAGTATTTT. Translated, it gives CASSLTSGDTQYF.

This rearrangement joins TRBV29-1 to TRBJ2-4, with 7 positions matching TRBD2. CDR3 length: 17 residues. Germline V CDR1 and CDR2: SQVTM, ANQGSEA. The junction had 17 bases not matched to a gene; V was cut back by 8 bases and J by 1 base. The DNA for the CDR3 is TGCAGCCCGTGGGGAGGGGCTATACTGCACGCCAAAAACATTCAGTACTTC. Translating gives CSPWGGAILHAKNIQYF.

V usage is TRBV5-4 and J usage is TRBJ2-5, with unresolved D. The last part of the DNA fits TRBJ2-7 better; the J call may be wrong. Germline V gene lookup returns CDR1 SGHNT and CDR2 YYREEE (reference sequence). This CDR3 has 15 residues. The CDR3: CASSLGATHSYEQYF. The CDR3 bases are TGTGCCAGCAGCTTGGGGGCAACACACTCCTACGAGCAGTACTTC.

This chain connects TRBV7-8 to TRBJ2-3; TRBD1 might be the D (6 bases). The V end lost 5 bases, the J end lost 3 bases, and 9 bases lay between the germline ends. Germline V gene lookup returns CDR1 SGHVS and CDR2 FQNEAQ. This CDR3 comprises 13 residues. The CDR3 reads CASSPGTTDTQYF. The DNA for the CDR3 is TGTGCCAGCAGCCCTGGGACAACAGATACGCAGTATTTT.